Presented here are 32 T cell receptor beta chains from one specimen sequenced in a study of blood T cell repertoires in COVID-19. The assay was immunoSEQ multiplex PCR, and TCRdb's table has in-frame clones only and misses some. This sample has about 150,000 clones, with 75% to 90% found just once. The sequenced material came from peripheral blood. These receptor sequences come from a woman aged 40-49 years with acute or convalescent COVID-19.

V gene TRBV7-2 combines with J gene TRBJ2-7; 11 bases line up with TRBD2. The CDR3 loop spans 15 amino acids. Germline CDR1 is SGHTA and CDR2 is FQGNSA. Trimming removed 1 base from V and 4 bases from J; junction bases left unmatched: 3. CDR3 residues: CASSLEGLAAYEQYF. DNA for the CDR3: TGTGCCAGCAGCTTAGAGGGACTAGCGGCTTACGAGCAGTACTTC.

This chain connects TRBV11-2 to TRBJ2-7, with no clear D. The V end lost 6 bases, the J end lost 3 bases, and 15 bases lay between the germline ends. CDR1 and CDR2 from the germline V gene are SGHAT and FQNNGV. This CDR3 contains 14 residues. CDR3 sequence (DNA): TGTGCCAGCAGAGCCCCTGGCAGGATCTACGAGCAGTACTTC. Its protein is CASRAPGRIYEQYF.

This chain links TRBV9 with TRBJ2-2, with D possibly matching TRBD1 (6 bases). The V end lost 4 bases, the J end lost 4 bases, and 17 bases lay between the germline ends. CDR1 SGDLS and CDR2 YYNGEE come from the germline V gene. This CDR3 has 16 amino acids. The CDR3: CASSPPLRGGTGELFF. As DNA, the CDR3 is TGTGCCAGCAGCCCCCCCCTTAGAGGGGGCACCGGGGAGCTGTTTTTT.

This chain joins TRBV3-1 (or the pseudogene TRBV3-2) and TRBJ2-7; 10 bases fit TRBD2. The CDR3 sequence is 17 residues long. The ends lost 3 bases at V and 2 bases at J; junction bases unmatched: 10. The germline CDR1 and CDR2 sequences are LGHDT and YNNKEL (reference sequence). CDR3 region: CASSQGWSGGGTYEQYF. CDR3 bases: TGTGCCAGCAGCCAGGGGTGGAGCGGGGGGGGAACCTACGAGCAGTACTTC.

The chain links TRBV9 to TRBJ1-6; 8 nucleotides agree with TRBD1. The CDR3 covers 14 residues. The trim removed 3 bases at V and 10 bases at J, leaving 6 bases unmatched. Germline V gene sequence: CDR1 SGDLS, CDR2 YYNGEE. Here the CDR3 reads CASSGTGLGSPLHF. Here the CDR3 DNA reads TGTGCCAGCAGCGGGACAGGGTTGGGATCACCCCTCCACTTT.

V usage is TRBV19 and J usage is TRBJ2-7; 7 positions match TRBD1. Germline lookup yields CDR1 LNHDA and CDR2 SQIVND (reference sequence). V shed 4 bases and J 4 bases; nucleotides not matched to a gene: 4. The CDR3 totals 13 residues. DNA of the CDR3: TGTGCCAGTAGTACCACGACAGGGTACGAGCAGTACTTC. Protein: CASSTTTGYEQYF.

V usage is TRBV7-9 and J usage is TRBJ2-1; 12 nucleotides match TRBD2. This CDR3 comprises 15 residues. In germline, CDR1 is SEHNR, CDR2 FQNEAQ (reference sequence). Losses at the gene ends were 5 bases for V and 7 bases for J; bases not matched to a gene: 6. The CDR3 here is CASSRTSGEKNEQFF. The CDR3 DNA follows: TGTGCCAGCAGCCGGACTAGCGGGGAGAAAAATGAGCAGTTCTTC. Based on the CDR3 plus reference TRBV7-9 and TRBJ2-1, the full variable domain is DTGVSQNPRHKITKRGQNVTFRCDPISEHNRLYWYRQTLGQGPEFLTYFQNEAQLEKSRLLSDRFSAERPKGSFSTLEIQRTEQGDSAMYLCASSRTSGEKNEQFFGPGTRLTVL.

The rearrangement uses TRBV19 and TRBJ1-6, with 11 bases fitting TRBD1. The germline gives CDR1 LNHDA, CDR2 SQIVND (reference sequence). J lost 7 bases, V lost 5 bases, and 4 bases had no gene match. The CDR3 is made up of 15 amino acids. The CDR3 here is CASSAGQGANSPLHF. The CDR3 DNA is TGTGCCAGTAGTGCCGGACAGGGGGCGAATTCACCCCTCCACTTT. The full variable domain, rest sourced from reference TRBV19 and TRBJ1-6, is DGGITQSPKYLFRKEGQNVTLSCEQNLNHDAMYWYRQDPGQGLRLIYYSQIVNDFQKGDIAEGYSVSREKKESFPLTVTSAQKNPTAFYLCASSAGQGANSPLHFGNGTRLTVT.

The V and J genes are TRBV10-3 and TRBJ2-7; TRBD1 might be the D (5 bases). The germline CDR1 and CDR2 sequences are ENHRY and SYGVKD. The CDR3 has 12 residues. Trimming left V 10 bases short and J 2 bases short, with 12 bases between. CDR3 DNA sequence: TGTGCCAGCGCAGGGCAACCCTACGAGCAGTACTTC. Residues: CASAGQPYEQYF.

This CDR3 is CASRDSNTGELFF. For the CDR3, the DNA is TGTGCCAGTAGGGACTCCAACACCGGGGAGCTGTTTTTT. The genes are TRBV19 and TRBJ2-2; weak D call: TRBD2 (5 bases). This CDR3 is 13 amino acids long. Germline V lookup: CDR1 LNHDA, CDR2 SQIVND (reference sequence). The V end lost 6 bases, the J end lost 2 bases, and 7 bases lay between the germline ends.

V and J are TRBV7-2 and TRBJ2-2; TRBD1 matches at 8 bases. This CDR3 has 17 amino acids. With V trimmed by 8 bases and J by 7 bases, 18 bases remained unmatched. Germline CDR1 and CDR2: SGHTA and FQGNSA. The CDR3 bases are TGTGCCAGCTACTGGTTTCTCACTGGACAGGGAATCGGGGAGCTGTTTTTT. Protein product: CASYWFLTGQGIGELFF.

This rearrangement joins TRBV2 to TRBJ1-5; D is undetermined. This CDR3 is built from 14 residues. The V gene's germline CDR1 is SNHLY and CDR2 FYNNEI. V lost 0 bases and J 6 bases, leaving 9 bases between the germline ends. The CDR3 region has the DNA TGTGCCAGCAGTGAAGCAAGCCCCGTTCAGCCCCAGCATTTT. Encoded protein: CASSEASPVQPQHF.

V gene TRBV4-2 combines with J gene TRBJ2-3; 8 bases are shared with TRBD2. The CDR3 contains 18 residues. From germline, CDR1 is LGHNA and CDR2 YNFKEQ. J gave up 3 bases and V 2 bases, and 13 bases lay outside the gene matches. The CDR3: CASSQNPLTSAITDTQYF. CDR3 DNA: TGTGCCAGCAGCCAAAATCCGCTGACTAGCGCAATAACAGATACGCAGTATTTT.

This sequence joins TRBV6-6 and TRBJ2-7; TRBD1 might be the D (6 bases). Germline V gene sequence: CDR1 MNHNY, CDR2 SVGAGI (reference sequence). The CDR3 consists of 12 residues. Trimming removed 7 bases at V and 3 bases at J, with 10 bases between. The CDR3 is CASTGQSYEQYF. The CDR3 bases are TGTGCCAGCACCGGACAGAGCTACGAGCAGTACTTC.

CDR3 in amino acids: CASSFGDRALTGELFF. CDR3 nucleotide sequence: TGTGCCAGCAGCTTTGGGGACAGGGCCCTCACCGGGGAGCTGTTTTTT. This rearrangement joins TRBV13 to TRBJ2-2; 9 bases fit TRBD1. The CDR3 has 16 residues. J gave up 4 bases and V 3 bases, and 6 bases lay outside the gene matches. Germline V gene data show CDR1 as PRHDT and CDR2 as FYEKMQ (reference sequence).

V and J are TRBV7-2 and TRBJ2-1, with 11 bases fitting TRBD2. V shed 4 bases and J 4 bases; nucleotides not matched to a gene: 3. This CDR3 region has 15 residues. The germline CDR1 and CDR2 sequences are SGHTA and FQGNSA. CDR3 amino acids: CASSSTSGGYNEQFF. CDR3 nucleotide sequence: TGTGCCAGCAGCTCTACTAGCGGGGGTTACAATGAGCAGTTCTTC.

This clone was counted only a few times. The chain has TRBV7-6 and TRBJ1-1; 11 bases line up with TRBD1. V lost 5 bases and J lost 1; bases outside the gene matches: 6. Germline CDR1 reads SGHVS; CDR2 reads FNYEAQ. This CDR3 has 16 amino acids. In DNA, the CDR3 is TGTGCCAGCAGCCCTAGGACAGGGGGCTGGAACACTGAAGCTTTCTTT. Translating gives CASSPRTGGWNTEAFF. Using reference TRBV7-6 and TRBJ1-1 for the parts outside the CDR3, the full variable domain is GAGVSQSPRYKVTKRGQDVALRCDPISGHVSLYWYRQALGQGPEFLTYFNYEAQQDKSGLPNDRFSAERPEGSISTLTIQRTEQRDSAMYRCASSPRTGGWNTEAFFGQGTRLTVV.

This chain uses TRBV30 with TRBJ1-3; tentatively, D is TRBD1 (6 bases). Germline values: CDR1 GTSNPN, CDR2 SVGIG (reference sequence). Trimming left V 2 bases short and J 4 bases short, with 15 bases between. There are 15 residues in the CDR3. This CDR3 is CAWSIRGHSGNTIYF. For the CDR3, the DNA is TGTGCCTGGAGTATAAGGGGACACTCGGGAAACACCATATATTTT.

The chain links TRBV13 to TRBJ2-3; no clear D gene. The CDR3 sequence is 13 residues long. V lost 2 bases and J 2 bases, leaving 5 bases between the germline ends. Germline CDR1 is PRHDT and CDR2 is FYEKMQ (reference sequence). Written as DNA, the CDR3 is TGTGCCAGCAGCTTAAGAGACACAGATACGCAGTATTTT. This sequence encodes CASSLRDTDTQYF.

The gene calls are TRBV4-1 and TRBJ2-6; TRBD2 aligns across 9 bases. There are 18 residues in the CDR3. Germline V gives CDR1 MGHRA, CDR2 YSYEKL. The V segment lost 4 bases and the J segment 0 bases; nucleotides outside the gene matches: 7. This CDR3 reads CASSLSGSGDSGANVLTF. The DNA of the CDR3 is TGCGCCAGCAGCCTTAGCGGGAGCGGGGACTCTGGGGCCAACGTCCTGACTTTC.

The chain has TRBV24-1 and TRBJ2-2, with D unresolved. Germline V CDR1 and CDR2: KGHDR, SFDVKD. This CDR3 is 15 amino acids long. V gave up 1 base and J gave up 1 base, with 6 bases separating them. The CDR3: CATSDFFKNTGELFF. CDR3 nucleotides: TGTGCCACCAGTGATTTTTTCAAGAACACCGGGGAGCTGTTTTTT.

A single count supports this clone. The chain has TRBV10-3 and TRBJ1-2; 8 nucleotides align to TRBD1. Looked up from germline, CDR1 is ENHRY and CDR2 is SYGVKD. The ends lost 2 bases at V and 5 bases at J; junction bases unmatched: 1. The CDR3 has 13 residues. CDR3: CAISEQGAYGYTF. The CDR3 DNA follows: TGTGCCATCAGTGAGCAGGGGGCTTATGGCTACACCTTC.

The rearrangement joins TRBV10-3 to TRBJ1-1, with a weak D call TRBD1 (6 bases). From germline, CDR1 is ENHRY and CDR2 SYGVKD. V gave up 7 bases and J gave up 4 bases, with 13 bases separating them. The CDR3 totals 13 residues. DNA of the CDR3: TGTGCCATCAACCCGGACAGCTTCACTGAAGCTTTCTTT. This gives the protein CAINPDSFTEAFF.

V is TRBV6-1 and J is TRBJ1-6; the match to TRBD1 covers 7 bases. Trimming removed 2 bases from V and 7 bases from J; junction bases left unmatched: 5. This CDR3 is 15 amino acids long. Germline CDR1 reads MNHNS; CDR2 reads SASEGT. The CDR3: CASSEPAGGNSPLHF. Written as DNA, the CDR3 is TGTGCCAGCAGTGAACCGGCAGGGGGAAATTCACCCCTCCACTTT.

The gene calls are TRBV7-3 and TRBJ1-1; 10 nucleotides align to TRBD1. The V segment lost 2 bases and the J segment 5 bases; nucleotides outside the gene matches: 5. Germline assignment: CDR1 SGHTA and CDR2 FQGTGA. This CDR3 comprises 15 residues. DNA for the CDR3: TGTGCCAGCAGCTTAGCTGGACAGGGGGGGACTGAAGCTTTCTTT. This sequence encodes CASSLAGQGGTEAFF.

The genes are TRBV2 and TRBJ1-2; a possible D gene is TRBD1 (5 bases). The V end lost 4 bases, the J end lost 4 bases, and 19 bases lay between the germline ends. The V gene's germline CDR1 is SNHLY and CDR2 FYNNEI. The CDR3 length is 16 residues. The CDR3 nucleotides are TGTGCCAGCAGTGTGACCAGGGATCGCTCTGGCTATGGCTACACCTTC. Translating gives CASSVTRDRSGYGYTF.

This clone appeared a single time. The chain carries TRBV5-1 and TRBJ2-3; tentative D call: TRBD2 (7 bases). CDR3 length: 15 amino acids. V lost 0 bases and J lost 8, with 16 bases in between. Germline V gene data show CDR1 as SGHRS and CDR2 as YFSETQ. The DNA of the CDR3 is TGCGCCAGCAGCTTGGTTGGCAGGGAGGGGGGTACGCAGTATTTT. Residues: CASSLVGREGGTQYF.

This chain uses TRBV11-2 with TRBJ2-7; maybe TRBD2 (6 bases). CDR3 length: 16 residues. Trimming left V 0 bases short and J 1 base short, with 13 bases between. Germline CDR1 SGHAT, CDR2 FQNNGV. The CDR3 here is CASSLERDPFSYEQYF. The CDR3 nucleotides are TGTGCCAGCAGCTTAGAGCGGGATCCTTTTTCCTACGAGCAGTACTTC.

The gene calls are TRBV30 and TRBJ1-2; D perhaps matches TRBD1 (6 bases). The CDR3 totals 14 residues. Germline values: CDR1 GTSNPN, CDR2 SVGIG (reference sequence). The V and J ends lost 3 bases and 7 bases respectively, with 18 bases between them. The CDR3 bases are TGTGCCTGGAGGCTGGGGGGGGCTGTTCGTGGCTACACCTTC. Its protein is CAWRLGGAVRGYTF. Full variable domain (missing parts from reference TRBV30 and TRBJ1-2): SQTIHQWPATLVQPVGSPLSLECTVEGTSNPNLYWYRQAAGRGLQLLFYSVGIGQISSEVPQNLSASRPQDRQFILSSKKLLLSDSGFYLCAWRLGGAVRGYTFGSGTRLTVV.

As for this clone: This sample includes further DNA sequences coding for the same CDR3. The chain is built from TRBV2 and TRBJ2-5, with 9 bases lining up with TRBD2. This CDR3 contains 16 residues. With 3 bases clipped from V and 1 base from J, the junction kept 6 bases outside the gene matches. Germline V gene lookup returns CDR1 SNHLY and CDR2 FYNNEI. CDR3 loop: CASSEGLAGAQETQYF. CDR3 bases: TGTGCCAGCAGTGAGGGGTTAGCGGGGGCCCAAGAGACCCAGTACTTC.

CDR3 coding DNA: TGTGCCAGTAGTACAACGTCAGGGATGGTAAAACTGTTTTTT. It is translated as CASSTTSGMVKLFF. The gene calls are TRBV19 and TRBJ1-4; tentatively, D is TRBD1 (5 bases). The CDR3 spans 14 residues. V was clipped by 4 bases and J by 10 bases, with 16 bases between them. Germline-derived CDR1 and CDR2 are LNHDA and SQIVND (reference sequence).

The V call is TRBV28, the J call TRBJ1-5; weak D call: TRBD1 (5 bases). Germline CDR1 and CDR2: MDHEN and SYDVKM. This CDR3 region has 14 residues. DNA for the CDR3: TGTGCTACAGAAGGGGCTACAAGCAATCAGCCCCAGCATTTT. This codes for CATEGATSNQPQHF. Using reference TRBV28 and TRBJ1-5 for the parts outside the CDR3, the full variable domain is DVKVTQSSRYLVKRTGEKVFLECVQDMDHENMFWYRQDPGLGLRLIYFSYDVKMKEKGDIPEGYSVSREKKERFSLILESASTNQTSMYLCATEGATSNQPQHFGDGTRLSIL.